Sequencing of this T cell receptor beta chain was carried out in a study of OX40 agonist ivuxolimab in advanced cancers. Study summary: Cohort: approximately 83% men, mean age about 62, aged about 23 to 80.

The CDR3 totals 14 residues. With 0 bases removed from V and 1 base from J, the gap between germline ends came to 7 bases. CDR1 and CDR2 from the germline V gene are LGHNA and YSLEER. A remark on this clone: Its antigen remains unknown.

Study observations and caveats: Fewer expanded clones were found on average in CD4+ than in CD8+ T cells.

Profiled with immunoSEQ multiplex PCR; TCRdb holds only in-frame clones, not every one. The table includes roughly 51,000 clones, 88% detected once. Samples were taken at baseline and on day 1 of cycles 4 and 7. This material consisted of CD4+ or CD8+ T cells sorted from blood, taken in a trial of the OX40 agonist ivuxolimab. The chain links TRBV4-3 to TRBJ2-7; D not resolved. The receptor's source is an adult with an advanced solid tumor such as melanoma, head and neck, liver or kidney cancer. As DNA, the CDR3 is TGCGCCAGCAGCCAAGATCCAACTTCCTACGAGCAGTACTTC. Translating it yields CASSQDPTSYEQYF.